The clone carrying this T cell receptor beta chain was observed at least ten times. Its antigen remains unidentified. The CDR3 totals 14 residues. Trimming shortened V by 6 bases and J by 6 bases, and 15 bases separated the two germline ends. The germline CDR1 and CDR2 sequences are SGDLS and YYNGEE. The entry originates in a study of T cells after posttransplantation cyclophosphamide. Broader study findings: Skin or GI-infiltrating T cells shared few TRB sequences with blood. Donor-recipient repertoire similarity was low at 1-2 months, rising over year one.

Treatment was busulfan-fludarabine conditioning, a marrow graft, and cyclophosphamide on days +3 and +4. Clones were read by immunoSEQ multiplex PCR, and TCRdb kept only the in-frame ones, dropping some. The sample presents some 11,000 clones, none singletons. The sample consisted of PBMCs, taken after allogeneic stem cell transplant with posttransplant cyclophosphamide. V gene TRBV9 combines with J gene TRBJ2-2; D may be TRBD1 (7 bases). The receptor was isolated from a female patient aged 40 to 55 who received an allogeneic stem cell transplant from a related donor, was CMV-positive, and had no GVHD. Some T cells may have come from the graft donor. DNA for the CDR3: TGTGCCAGCACCATTACAGGGGAGGCCGGGGAGCTGTTTTTT. As protein: CASTITGEAGELFF. Full variable domain (remainder filled in from reference TRBV9 and TRBJ2-2): DSGVTQTPKHLITATGQRVTLRCSPRSGDLSVYWYQQSLDQGLQFLIQYYNGEERAKGNILERFSAQQFPDLHSELNLSSLELGDSALYFCASTITGEAGELFFGEGSRLTVL.